The 20 T cell receptor beta chains below were found in one sample sequenced in a study of cytomegalovirus exposure and HLA in healthy donors. The PCR had 60 Vbeta and 13 Jbeta primers. The table came from immunoSEQ multiplex PCR; TCRdb's copy has only in-frame clones and leaves some out. The table lists some 150,000 clones, about 76% of them singletons, with 1.2% to 1.5% in the top ten. Sequenced: PBMCs. The receptors derive from a woman in her thirties or forties in good health and CMV-seronegative.

This chain uses TRBV5-1 with TRBJ2-5; D possibly corresponds to TRBD2 (5 bases). Germline assignment: CDR1 SGHRS and CDR2 YFSETQ. Trimming shortened V by 4 bases and J by 5 bases, and 15 bases separated the two germline ends. The CDR3 has 14 residues. The chain's CDR3 is CASSLATGEETQYF. In nucleotides, the CDR3 is TGCGCCAGCAGCCTAGCAACCGGGGAGGAGACCCAGTACTTC. The full variable domain, its missing parts supplied by reference TRBV5-1 and TRBJ2-5, is KAGVTQTPRYLIKTRGQQVTLSCSPISGHRSVSWYQQTPGQGLQFLFEYFSETQRNKGNFPGRFSGRQFSNSRSEMNVSTLELGDSALYLCASSLATGEETQYFGPGTRLLVL.

DNA for the CDR3: TGTGCCAGCAGCCCCATTTTGAACACTGAAGCTTTCTTT. Protein product: CASSPILNTEAFF. The genes are TRBV6-1 and TRBJ1-1; D gene ambiguous. The V end was cut by 6 bases, the J end by 0 bases, with 8 bases between. This CDR3 is 13 amino acids long. Germline lookup yields CDR1 MNHNS and CDR2 SASEGT.

V and J are TRBV7-6 and TRBJ2-3, with D unclear. Trimming stripped 0 bases from V and 3 bases from J, with 4 bases between. Germline lookup yields CDR1 SGHVS and CDR2 FNYEAQ. The CDR3 sequence is 13 residues long. The CDR3 nucleotides are TGTGCCAGCAGCTTAGCCCTAACAGATACGCAGTATTTT. Encoded protein: CASSLALTDTQYF.

This clone was observed a handful of times. The rearrangement joins TRBV7-9 to TRBJ2-7, with 8 bases fitting TRBD1. Germline lookup yields CDR1 SEHNR and CDR2 FQNEAQ (reference sequence). The ends lost 5 bases at V and 2 bases at J; junction bases unmatched: 8. The CDR3 totals 15 residues. This CDR3 is CASSQGAAAPYEQYF. The CDR3 nucleotides read TGTGCCAGCAGCCAGGGGGCGGCGGCCCCCTACGAGCAGTACTTC. Filled out from reference TRBV7-9 and TRBJ2-7, the complete variable domain reads DTGVSQNPRHKITKRGQNVTFRCDPISEHNRLYWYRQTLGQGPEFLTYFQNEAQLEKSRLLSDRFSAERPKGSFSTLEIQRTEQGDSAMYLCASSQGAAAPYEQYFGPGTRLTVT.

This clone was recorded only once. The chain has TRBV4-1 and TRBJ1-2; a weak D match, TRBD1 (5 bases). Germline-derived CDR1 and CDR2 are MGHRA and YSYEKL. The CDR3 totals 15 residues. V lost 1 base and J lost 1, with 10 bases in between. CDR3 sequence reads: CASSQGGSFNYGYTF. As DNA, the CDR3 is TGCGCCAGCAGCCAAGGGGGCAGCTTTAACTATGGCTACACCTTC.

CDR3 residues: CASSQEDRAGANVLTF. CDR3 DNA sequence: TGCGCCAGCAGCCAAGAGGACAGGGCTGGGGCCAACGTCCTGACTTTC. The chain joins TRBV4-1 to TRBJ2-6; 8 bases match TRBD1. V lost 0 bases to trimming and J lost 2 bases; unmatched junction nucleotides: 0. CDR3 length equals 16 residues. Germline CDR1 and CDR2: MGHRA and YSYEKL.

The chain recombines TRBV4-1 with TRBJ2-1; TRBD2 aligns across 9 bases. Trimming cost V 1 base and J 10 bases; bases outside gene matches: 14. The CDR3 spans 17 residues. Germline loops: CDR1 MGHRA, CDR2 YSYEKL. CDR3 bases: TGCGCCAGCAGCCAAGCGTTCATAGCGGGGGCGTGGGAGGAGCAGTTCTTC. Encoded protein: CASSQAFIAGAWEEQFF.

This chain connects TRBV27 to TRBJ2-1; maybe TRBD1 (6 bases). The CDR3 spans 15 residues. The V gene's germline CDR1 is MNHEY and CDR2 SMNVEV (reference sequence). Deletions cut 7 bases from V and 0 bases from J, with 13 bases between. The CDR3 here is CASKKTGSSYNEQFF. The CDR3 region has the DNA TGTGCCAGCAAAAAGACAGGCAGCTCCTACAATGAGCAGTTCTTC.

The V gene is TRBV29-1, the J gene TRBJ1-1; D is ambiguous. This CDR3 spans 14 amino acids. Germline values: CDR1 SQVTM, CDR2 ANQGSEA. The germline V and J ends were trimmed by 5 bases and 2 bases, with 15 bases remaining between them. CDR3 nucleotides: TGCAGCGTTAGCGCTGGTCCGTCAAACACTGAAGCTTTCTTT. Amino acids: CSVSAGPSNTEAFF.

The genes are TRBV5-1 and TRBJ2-3; TRBD2 agrees at 9 bases. This CDR3 contains 17 residues. V gave up 7 bases and J gave up 2 bases; unmatched junction bases: 14. Looked up from germline, CDR1 is SGHRS and CDR2 is YFSETQ. For the CDR3, the DNA is TGCGCCAGCCCGAGGGGGCCTAGCGGGATTTACACAGATACGCAGTATTTT. Amino acid sequence: CASPRGPSGIYTDTQYF.

This chain uses TRBV29-1 with TRBJ2-7; maybe TRBD2 (6 bases). In germline, CDR1 is SQVTM, CDR2 ANQGSEA. The CDR3 contains 12 residues. V was trimmed by 7 bases and J by 0 bases, leaving 10 bases between them. For the CDR3, the DNA is TGCAGCGCCGGGGGAATCTCCTACGAGCAGTACTTC. This sequence encodes CSAGGISYEQYF.

This clone was seen once. The chain couples TRBV4-3 to TRBJ1-5; 7 nucleotides line up with TRBD1. Germline loops: CDR1 LGHNA, CDR2 YSLEER. The junction had 5 bases not matched to a gene; V was cut back by 3 bases and J by 0 bases. The CDR3 spans 16 residues. This chain's CDR3 is CASSQDRFNSNQPQHF. The CDR3 nucleotides are TGCGCCAGCAGCCAGGACAGGTTTAATAGCAATCAGCCCCAGCATTTT.

V usage is TRBV7-9 and J usage is TRBJ1-4, with TRBD1 matching 10 bases. Per the germline V gene, CDR1 is SEHNR and CDR2 is FQNEAQ (reference sequence). CDR3 length: 16 residues. After removal of 2 bases from V and 13 bases from J, the junction contained 13 bases not matched to a gene. CDR3 nucleotides: TGTGCCAGCAGCTTAACCCCGAGACAGGGGGCAGGGATACTGTTTTTT. It encodes CASSLTPRQGAGILFF.

The genes are TRBV28 and TRBJ1-2, with 7 bases lining up with TRBD1. Trimming took 8 bases from V and 3 from J; bases not matched to a gene: 6. Germline V CDR1 and CDR2: MDHEN, SYDVKM. The CDR3 has 13 residues. The chain's CDR3 is CASQRDSDYGYTF. DNA for the CDR3: TGTGCCAGCCAAAGGGACAGTGACTATGGCTACACCTTC.

The CDR3 DNA sequence: TGTGCCAGCACATCCACACAGGGCTCAGGTGGCTACACCTTC. Translation gives CASTSTQGSGGYTF. This rearrangement joins TRBV25-1 to TRBJ1-2, with D possibly matching TRBD1 (6 bases). The germline CDR1 and CDR2 sequences are MGHDK and SYGVNS. V lost 7 bases, J lost 7 bases, and 19 bases lay in between. This CDR3 comprises 14 residues.

J is TRBJ2-2 and V is TRBV7-8; TRBD1 might be the D (6 bases). This CDR3 has 15 amino acids. V was clipped by 5 bases and J by 4 bases, with 14 bases between them. Germline CDR1 reads SGHVS; CDR2 reads FQNEAQ. CDR3: CASSQGLLVTGELFF. The CDR3 bases are TGTGCCAGCAGCCAGGGGCTATTAGTCACCGGGGAGCTGTTTTTT.

This CDR3 is CARRVAQGTEAFF. DNA of the CDR3: TGTGCCAGGAGGGTGGCGCAGGGGACTGAAGCTTTCTTT. V gene TRBV7-6 combines with J gene TRBJ1-1, with TRBD1 as a possible D gene (6 bases). The length of the CDR3 is 13 residues. Trimming took 9 bases from V and 5 from J, leaving 16 bases between them. CDR1 is SGHVS and CDR2 is FNYEAQ in the germline V gene.

The chain links TRBV11-2 to TRBJ1-4; 7 bases are shared with TRBD1. This CDR3 comprises 16 residues. Germline V gene data show CDR1 as SGHAT and CDR2 as FQNNGV. The junction had 13 bases not matched to a gene; V was cut back by 5 bases and J by 7 bases. For the CDR3, the DNA is TGTGCCAGCAGCGACACGGACAGGCGATATCGTGAAAAACTGTTTTTT. This translates into CASSDTDRRYREKLFF.

The CDR3: CASSGRQGGKPTDTQYF. CDR3 nucleotides: TGCGCCAGCAGCGGTCGACAGGGGGGAAAGCCCACAGATACGCAGTATTTT. The chain carries TRBV5-1 and TRBJ2-3, with 9 bases fitting TRBD1. The V and J ends lost 4 bases and 2 bases, in that order; junction bases with no gene match: 11. Germline CDR1 reads SGHRS; CDR2 reads YFSETQ. The CDR3 sequence is 17 residues long.

This clone was recorded once. This chain connects TRBV29-1 to TRBJ1-3; D not resolved. This CDR3 comprises 14 residues. V gave up 5 bases and J gave up 2 bases, with 13 bases separating them. Germline V CDR1 and CDR2: SQVTM, ANQGSEA. The CDR3 DNA sequence: TGCAGCGTTCGTCCGGGAGGTACTGGAAACACCATATATTTT. This sequence encodes CSVRPGGTGNTIYF. Based on the CDR3 plus reference TRBV29-1 and TRBJ1-3, the full variable domain is SAVISQKPSRDICQRGTSLTIQCQVDSQVTMMFWYRQQPGQSLTLIATANQGSEATYESGFVIDKFPISRPNLTFSTLTVSNMSPEDSSIYLCSVRPGGTGNTIYFGEGSWLTVV.